This record covers a single T cell receptor (beta chain). The CDR3 runs 12 residues. Germline loops: CDR1 SGHTA, CDR2 FQGNSA. Deletions cut 7 bases from V and 8 bases from J, with 14 bases between. In the study's own analysis: Amplification of reference gene primers provided the estimated nucleated cell counts. This table comes from immunoSEQ multiplex PCR, and its TCRdb copy is limited to in-frame clones, with some not included. V, J and clone size are those of that table, while D and trimming were read from the DNA. The repertoire holds about 230,000 clones, with around four fifths as singletons. The data stem from a study of blood T cell repertoires in COVID-19. Study as a whole: Researchers got acute and convalescent COVID-19 samples from the United States, Italy and Spain. PBMCs, B-cell-depleted T cells, or T cells provided the cDNA or gDNA that made up the material.

Sequenced: peripheral blood. V usage is TRBV7-2 and J usage is TRBJ1-1; D gene uncertain. The receptor comes from a man between 40 and 49 years old with acute or convalescent COVID-19. The CDR3 coding sequence is TGTGCCAGCACCCCGGTTCTCTCAGAAGCTTTCTTT. Protein sequence: CASTPVLSEAFF.